These 27 T cell receptor beta chains originate from one sample sequenced in a study of T cell responses to AZD1222 COVID-19 vaccine. Libraries were prepared by immunoSEQ multiplex PCR; TCRdb keeps only in-frame clonotypes and omits some of them. Among fewer than 70,000 clones listed, approximately 80% were seen once. Sequencing was performed on peripheral blood, taken 28 days after the second AZD1222 dose. All receptors come from an adult who received the AZD1222 COVID-19 vaccine.

V usage is TRBV29-1 and J usage is TRBJ1-5; TRBD1 is a possible D gene (5 bases). Germline V gene lookup returns CDR1 SQVTM and CDR2 ANQGSEA. V dropped 4 bases and J dropped 4 bases, with 11 bases sitting between them. CDR3 length: 13 residues. This CDR3 is CSVVSAGNQPQHF. CDR3 nucleotide sequence: TGCAGCGTTGTGTCGGCAGGGAATCAGCCCCAGCATTTT.

Here the CDR3 reads CASSLTGPYGYTF. The DNA of the CDR3 is TGTGCCAGCAGTCTCACGGGGCCCTATGGCTACACCTTC. V usage is TRBV27 and J usage is TRBJ1-2, with D tentatively TRBD1 (5 bases). The V end was cut by 5 bases, the J end by 4 bases, with 11 bases between. Germline loops: CDR1 MNHEY, CDR2 SMNVEV (reference sequence). The CDR3 sequence is 13 residues long.

The chain combines TRBV6-5 with TRBJ1-2; TRBD1 might be the D (6 bases). This CDR3 spans 12 amino acids. Germline CDR1 MNHEY, CDR2 SVGAGI. V lost 6 bases and J lost 11, with 16 bases in between. The chain's CDR3 is CASRGRQEGYTF. In DNA form, the CDR3 reads TGTGCCAGCAGGGGCCGACAGGAGGGATACACCTTC.

The V gene is TRBV30, the J gene TRBJ1-6, with a possible D match to TRBD1 (5 bases). Between the trimmed V and J ends, which lost 3 bases and 6 bases, there was a span of 15 bases. The CDR3 covers 15 residues. Germline V gene data show CDR1 as GTSNPN and CDR2 as SVGIG (reference sequence). The CDR3 region is CAWSPATVSNSPLHF. CDR3 sequence (DNA): TGTGCCTGGAGCCCGGCGACAGTCTCTAATTCACCCCTCCACTTT.

The rearrangement joins TRBV5-1 to TRBJ1-3; TRBD1 aligns across 7 bases. CDR3 length: 16 residues. Trimming cost V 0 bases and J 2 bases; bases outside gene matches: 5. CDR1 and CDR2 (germline): SGHRS, YFSETQ. The CDR3 nucleotides are TGCGCCAGCAGCTTGGAAACAGGGGCCACTGGAAACACCATATATTTT. This translates into CASSLETGATGNTIYF.

The chain employs TRBV7-9 and TRBJ2-1, with 9 bases fitting TRBD2. Germline values: CDR1 SEHNR, CDR2 FQNEAQ (reference sequence). This CDR3 has 14 amino acids. J was trimmed by 10 bases and V by 0 bases; bases with no gene match: 4. The CDR3 protein is CASSLATGTSEQFF. As DNA, the CDR3 is TGTGCCAGCAGCTTAGCAACCGGGACTAGCGAGCAGTTCTTC.

This chain connects TRBV7-2 to TRBJ1-1; D uncertain. Germline V gene lookup returns CDR1 SGHTA and CDR2 FQGNSA. There are 13 residues in the CDR3. Trimming took 2 bases from V and 5 from J, leaving 9 bases between them. The CDR3: CASSLSERTEAFF. The CDR3 nucleotides are TGTGCCAGCAGCTTAAGTGAGCGGACTGAAGCTTTCTTT. Full variable domain (rest looked up from reference TRBV7-2 and TRBJ1-1): GAGVSQSPSNKVTEKGKDVELRCDPISGHTALYWYRQSLGQGLEFLIYFQGNSAPDKSGLPSDRFSAERTGGSVSTLTIQRTQQEDSAVYLCASSLSERTEAFFGQGTRLTVV.

The count of this clone is one. The chain combines TRBV7-9 with TRBJ1-3; 9 bases are shared with TRBD1. The CDR3 has 16 residues. V shed 6 bases and J 2 bases; nucleotides not matched to a gene: 8. CDR1 and CDR2 from the germline V gene are SEHNR and FQNEAQ (reference sequence). CDR3 nucleotides: TGTGCCAGCAGTAAAGGGACAGGGCCGCCTGGAAACACCATATATTTT. Protein: CASSKGTGPPGNTIYF. Looking up the rest from reference TRBV7-9 and TRBJ1-3 gives the full variable domain: DTGVSQNPRHKITKRGQNVTFRCDPISEHNRLYWYRQTLGQGPEFLTYFQNEAQLEKSRLLSDRFSAERPKGSFSTLEIQRTEQGDSAMYLCASSKGTGPPGNTIYFGEGSWLTVV.

This sequence joins TRBV3-1 (or the pseudogene TRBV3-2) and TRBJ2-7; no firm D call. Germline CDR1 reads LGHDT; CDR2 reads YNNKEL (reference sequence). V lost 1 base to trimming and J lost 4 bases, with 8 bases between them. The CDR3 totals 13 residues. CDR3 loop: CASSQGLSYEQYF. The DNA of the CDR3 is TGTGCCAGCAGCCAAGGTTTATCGTACGAGCAGTACTTC.

This clone was seen just once. J is TRBJ2-7 and V is TRBV13, with 12 bases that match TRBD2. This CDR3 spans 15 amino acids. Per germline, CDR1 PRHDT and CDR2 FYEKMQ (reference sequence). Losses at the gene ends were 4 bases for V and 2 bases for J; bases not matched to a gene: 3. As DNA, the CDR3 is TGTGCCAGCAGCTCGGGACTAGCGGGTCCCTACGAGCAGTACTTC. It translates to CASSSGLAGPYEQYF.

This rearrangement joins TRBV6-5 to TRBJ2-5, with 9 bases fitting TRBD1. V lost 10 bases and J lost 2; bases outside the gene matches: 11. Germline V gene data show CDR1 as MNHEY and CDR2 as SVGAGI. The CDR3 loop spans 15 amino acids. This chain's CDR3 is CATNSFGQGQETQYF. CDR3 sequence (DNA): TGTGCCACCAACTCATTTGGACAGGGGCAAGAGACCCAGTACTTC.

This chain links TRBV25-1 with TRBJ1-2; 7 nucleotides match TRBD1. Germline CDR1 and CDR2: MGHDK and SYGVNS. V gave up 2 bases and J gave up 4 bases; unmatched junction bases: 4. The CDR3 loop spans 14 amino acids. CDR3 region: CASSEPGTAYGYTF. DNA for the CDR3: TGTGCCAGCAGTGAACCCGGGACAGCCTATGGCTACACCTTC.

This clone was counted a single time. CDR3 protein: CASSFGAGATNEKLFF. CDR3 bases: TGTGCCAGCAGCTTCGGGGCAGGGGCAACTAATGAAAAACTGTTTTTT. The J gene is TRBJ1-4, the V gene TRBV11-2, with a weak D call TRBD1 (6 bases). CDR3 length: 16 amino acids. V lost 3 bases and J 0 bases, leaving 11 bases between the germline ends. Germline-derived CDR1 and CDR2 are SGHAT and FQNNGV.

CDR3 bases: TGTGCCAGCAGCTTGGGTGCTAGGGGCTACGAGCAGTACTTC. Translating it yields CASSLGARGYEQYF. The V and J genes are TRBV5-6 and TRBJ2-7; perhaps TRBD1 as D (5 bases). CDR1 is SGHDT and CDR2 is YYEEEE in the germline V gene. Trimming stripped 0 bases from V and 3 bases from J, with 10 bases between. The CDR3 covers 14 residues. The complete variable domain, with remaining parts taken from reference TRBV5-6 and TRBJ2-7, reads DAGVTQSPTHLIKTRGQQVTLRCSPKSGHDTVSWYQQALGQGPQFIFQYYEEEERQRGNFPDRFSGHQFPNYSSELNVNALLLGDSALYLCASSLGARGYEQYFGPGTRLTVT.

This clone has a single count. CDR3 DNA: TGTGCCAGCAGCGCCGCCCCGACTAGCGGGGGAAATGAGCAGTTCTTC. This encodes CASSAAPTSGGNEQFF. This chain joins TRBV7-8 and TRBJ2-1; TRBD2 matches at 12 bases. V shed 5 bases and J 7 bases; nucleotides not matched to a gene: 9. Germline CDR1 is SGHVS and CDR2 is FQNEAQ. This CDR3 is 16 amino acids long.

CDR3 in amino acids: CASSLAMSGDTDTQYF. The CDR3 nucleotides read TGCGCCAGCAGCTTGGCCATGAGCGGGGACACAGATACGCAGTATTTT. The genes are TRBV5-1 and TRBJ2-3; 7 bases are a match to TRBD2. The CDR3 consists of 16 residues. Looked up from germline, CDR1 is SGHRS and CDR2 is YFSETQ. Trimming at V came to 0 bases and at J to 2 bases, leaving 6 bases not matched to a gene.

This clone occurred a few times. This chain joins TRBV5-1 and TRBJ2-3; D gene ambiguous. Germline values: CDR1 SGHRS, CDR2 YFSETQ. The V end was cut by 2 bases, the J end by 0 bases, with 1 base between. The CDR3 is 12 amino acids. The CDR3 loop is CASSFSTDTQYF. As DNA, the CDR3 is TGCGCCAGCAGCTTCAGCACAGATACGCAGTATTTT. Using reference TRBV5-1 and TRBJ2-3 for the parts outside the CDR3, the full variable domain is KAGVTQTPRYLIKTRGQQVTLSCSPISGHRSVSWYQQTPGQGLQFLFEYFSETQRNKGNFPGRFSGRQFSNSRSEMNVSTLELGDSALYLCASSFSTDTQYFGPGTRLTVL.

This chain connects TRBV7-9 to TRBJ2-7; weak D call: TRBD2 (6 bases). The CDR3 runs 13 residues. In germline, CDR1 is SEHNR, CDR2 FQNEAQ (reference sequence). The V gene lost 5 bases and the J gene lost 3 bases, with 11 bases spanning the gap. In DNA form, the CDR3 reads TGTGCCAGCAGCGAAACTAGCAGCTACGAGCAGTACTTC. It translates to CASSETSSYEQYF. The full variable domain, rest sourced from reference TRBV7-9 and TRBJ2-7, is DTGVSQNPRHKITKRGQNVTFRCDPISEHNRLYWYRQTLGQGPEFLTYFQNEAQLEKSRLLSDRFSAERPKGSFSTLEIQRTEQGDSAMYLCASSETSSYEQYFGPGTRLTVT.

This sequence joins TRBV19 and TRBJ1-3; weak D call: TRBD1 (6 bases). V dropped 9 bases and J dropped 0 bases, with 12 bases sitting between them. The CDR3 spans 14 residues. The germline CDR1 and CDR2 sequences are LNHDA and SQIVND (reference sequence). The CDR3 sequence is CASLQDSSGNTIYF. CDR3 coding DNA: TGTGCCAGCCTCCAGGACAGCTCTGGAAACACCATATATTTT.

This clone showed up just once. The chain employs TRBV13 and TRBJ2-1, with TRBD2 matching 10 bases. The CDR3 sequence is 16 residues long. Germline CDR1 is PRHDT and CDR2 is FYEKMQ (reference sequence). V trimming: 4 bases; J trimming: 6 bases; junction bases outside the gene matches: 9. CDR3 residues: CASSSRWSGGANEQFF. The DNA of the CDR3 is TGTGCCAGCAGCTCCCGGTGGAGCGGGGGGGCCAATGAGCAGTTCTTC.

This chain joins TRBV12-3 or TRBV12-4 and TRBJ1-5; D may be TRBD1 (6 bases). The V gene lost 5 bases and the J gene lost 4 bases, with 9 bases spanning the gap. CDR3 length: 13 residues. In DNA form, the CDR3 reads TGTGCCAGCAGTAGGGGGAGAAATCAGCCCCAGCATTTT. It codes for CASSRGRNQPQHF.

The V call is TRBV6-5, the J call TRBJ1-1; D gene unclear. This CDR3 is built from 14 residues. V lost 7 bases to trimming and J lost 3 bases, with 15 bases between them. The germline gives CDR1 MNHEY, CDR2 SVGAGI. The CDR3 sequence is CASTRNGMDTEAFF. Written as DNA, the CDR3 is TGTGCCAGCACCCGTAACGGAATGGACACTGAAGCTTTCTTT.

The chain uses TRBV5-5 and TRBJ1-6; D possibly corresponds to TRBD1 (5 bases). Germline assignment: CDR1 SGHKS and CDR2 YYEKEE (reference sequence). This CDR3 has 14 amino acids. V shed 3 bases and J shed 10 bases, with 14 bases lying between them. CDR3 sequence (DNA): TGTGCCAGCAGCTCTGTCAGGGCTAACTCACCCCTCCACTTT. Translated, it gives CASSSVRANSPLHF. The full variable domain, in which reference TRBV5-5 and TRBJ1-6 provide the parts outside the CDR3, is DAGVTQSPTHLIKTRGQQVTLRCSPISGHKSVSWYQQVLGQGPQFIFQYYEKEERGRGNFPDRFSARQFPNYSSELNVNALLLGDSALYLCASSSVRANSPLHFGNGTRLTVT.

Only one count was recorded for this clone. V is TRBV9 and J is TRBJ2-3; D unresolved. CDR3 size: 15 residues. Germline CDR1 is SGDLS and CDR2 is YYNGEE. Trimming pared 4 bases from V and 1 base from J, leaving 13 bases between. CDR3 amino acids: CASSPTSMGTDTQYF. DNA of the CDR3: TGTGCCAGCAGCCCAACATCCATGGGCACAGATACGCAGTATTTT.

This sequence joins TRBV7-2 and TRBJ1-1; no definite D call. The germline gives CDR1 SGHTA, CDR2 FQGNSA. The CDR3 is made up of 12 amino acids. V was cut by 6 bases and J by 5 bases, with 10 bases left in between. CDR3 in amino acids: CASSPQATEAFF. The CDR3 DNA reads as TGTGCCAGCAGTCCCCAGGCGACTGAAGCTTTCTTT. The full variable domain, rest sourced from reference TRBV7-2 and TRBJ1-1, is GAGVSQSPSNKVTEKGKDVELRCDPISGHTALYWYRQSLGQGLEFLIYFQGNSAPDKSGLPSDRFSAERTGGSVSTLTIQRTQQEDSAVYLCASSPQATEAFFGQGTRLTVV.

The chain has TRBV29-1 and TRBJ1-1; D is unresolved. Trimming took off 5 bases at V and 3 bases at J, with 13 bases between the two ends. The germline gives CDR1 SQVTM, CDR2 ANQGSEA. CDR3 size: 13 residues. The CDR3 DNA reads as TGCAGCGTTCGGCTCTTTGGGGACACTGAAGCTTTCTTT. Protein: CSVRLFGDTEAFF.

This clone was counted between two and nine times. V is TRBV7-9 and J is TRBJ2-7; tentatively, D is TRBD2 (5 bases). The CDR3 totals 13 residues. CDR1 SEHNR and CDR2 FQNEAQ come from the germline V gene (reference sequence). Trimming stripped 5 bases from V and 1 base from J, with 9 bases between. This CDR3 reads CASSPGISYEQYF. In DNA form, the CDR3 reads TGTGCCAGCAGCCCGGGGATTTCCTACGAGCAGTACTTC. Full variable domain (outside the CDR3, taken from reference TRBV7-9 and TRBJ2-7): DTGVSQNPRHKITKRGQNVTFRCDPISEHNRLYWYRQTLGQGPEFLTYFQNEAQLEKSRLLSDRFSAERPKGSFSTLEIQRTEQGDSAMYLCASSPGISYEQYFGPGTRLTVT.